These T cell receptor beta chains were read from a single sample in a study of cytomegalovirus exposure and HLA in healthy donors. TCRdb's table, derived via immunoSEQ multiplex PCR, lists solely in-frame clones and lacks some. The table for this sample gives about 190,000 clones. The specimen was PBMCs. The source of these receptors is a young woman in good health and CMV-seropositive. Both conserved end residues are part of each CDR3. Fields, in order: D gene, V gene, J gene, CDR3 protein, CDR3 DNA. The D gene is left open where the match is weak.

NA	TRBV29-1	TRBJ2-3	CSVGQSSTDTQYF	TGCAGCGTCGGACAGTCGAGCACAGATACGCAGTATTTT
TRBD2	TRBV7-2	TRBJ2-5	CASTLLAGRETQYF	TGTGCCAGCACCCTACTAGCGGGACGAGAGACCCAGTACTTC
NA	TRBV7-2	TRBJ1-4	CLNCEKLFF	TGTCTAAATTGTGAAAAACTGTTTTTT
NA	TRBV13	TRBJ2-1	CASSQIRRGNEQFF	TGTGCCAGCAGCCAAATCCGCAGGGGTAATGAGCAGTTCTTC
NA	TRBV7-9	TRBJ1-1	CASSLDGGTEAFF	TGTGCCAGCAGCTTAGATGGGGGGACTGAAGCTTTCTTT
NA	TRBV2	TRBJ2-7	CASRAQGPSLEQYF	TGTGCCAGCAGAGCTCAGGGGCCCTCCTTGGAGCAGTACTTC
NA	TRBV20-1	TRBJ2-7	CSARLDNEQYF	TGCAGTGCTAGACTCGACAATGAGCAGTACTTC
TRBD2	TRBV10-3	TRBJ2-7	CAIRTGTSDYEQYF	TGTGCCATCAGAACCGGGACTAGCGACTACGAGCAGTACTTC
NA	TRBV7-8	TRBJ2-5	CASSLSSVSQETQYF	TGTGCCAGCAGCCTTTCTAGCGTCTCTCAAGAGACCCAGTACTTC
NA	TRBV6-6	TRBJ2-1	CASSYLTSGEQFF	TGTGCCAGCAGTTACCTGACATCCGGTGAGCAGTTCTTC
TRBD2	TRBV2	TRBJ2-7	CASGTSTYEQYF	TGTGCCAGCGGGACTAGCACCTACGAGCAGTACTTC
NA	TRBV6-1	TRBJ2-2	CASSRGPELFF	TGTGCCAGCAGCAGAGGCCCGGAGCTGTTTTTT
NA	TRBV11-2	TRBJ1-1	CASSLGTASRTEAFF	TGTGCCAGCAGCTTAGGGACAGCCAGTCGGACTGAAGCTTTCTTT
TRBD1	TRBV7-9	TRBJ2-5	CASSTGTGLETQYF	TGTGCCAGCAGCACCGGGACAGGGTTAGAGACCCAGTACTTC
NA	TRBV6-1	TRBJ1-1	CAARMGNTEAFF	TGTGCCGCTAGAATGGGGAACACTGAAGCTTTCTTT
TRBD1	TRBV9	TRBJ2-5	CASSPEGQGRADF	TGTGCCAGCAGCCCCGAGGGACAGGGTAGAGCAGACTTC
NA	TRBV5-1	TRBJ1-4	CASSLPGAANEKLFF	TGCGCCAGCAGCTTGCCGGGAGCGGCTAATGAAAAACTGTTTTTT
NA	TRBV4-1	TRBJ2-7	CASSHPGSPNEQYF	TGCGCCAGCAGCCATCCCGGGAGCCCCAACGAGCAGTACTTC
TRBD1	TRBV5-1	TRBJ1-1	CASSLGGTGGNTEAFF	TGCGCCAGCAGCTTGGGAGGTACAGGGGGCAACACTGAAGCTTTCTTT
TRBD2	TRBV18	TRBJ2-7	CASSPQGGTYEQYF	TGTGCCAGCTCACCACAGGGAGGGACCTACGAGCAGTACTTC
NA	TRBV6-5	TRBJ1-2	CASSLDSPNYGYTF	TGTGCCAGCAGCCTAGACAGCCCTAACTATGGCTACACCTTC
NA	TRBV6-1	TRBJ1-3	CASSYRETYGNTIYF	TGTGCCAGCAGCTACAGGGAAACCTATGGAAACACCATATATTTT
TRBD1	TRBV28	TRBJ2-2	CASSRDRITGELFF	TGTGCCAGCAGCAGGGACAGAATCACCGGGGAGCTGTTTTTT
NA	TRBV18	TRBJ2-7	CASSPGGKYEQYF	TGTGCCAGCTCACCAGGGGGCAAGTACGAGCAGTACTTC
TRBD1	TRBV2	TRBJ1-4	CASRVDRVRTEKLFF	TGTGCCAGCAGGGTAGACAGGGTTAGGACTGAAAAACTGTTTTTT
NA	TRBV15	TRBJ2-5	CATSRDLGGETQYF	TGTGCCACCAGCAGAGATTTGGGAGGAGAGACCCAGTACTTC
NA	TRBV5-8	TRBJ1-2	CASSLPGTRGYGYTF	TGTGCCAGCAGCCTGCCCGGGACCCGGGGGTATGGCTACACCTTC
NA	TRBV14	TRBJ2-1	CASRPGGSPYNEQFF	TGTGCCAGCAGACCCGGGGGTAGTCCCTACAATGAGCAGTTCTTC
NA	TRBV7-2	TRBJ1-1	CASSLAGTSNTEAFF	TGTGCCAGCAGCCTAGCAGGGACATCGAACACTGAAGCTTTCTTT
TRBD2	TRBV29-1	TRBJ2-5	CSVDRVTGGPETQYF	TGCAGCGTTGACCGGGTAACGGGAGGCCCAGAGACCCAGTACTTC
TRBD1	TRBV7-2	TRBJ2-1	CATLQDRDYNEQFF	TGTGCCACCCTCCAGGACAGGGACTACAATGAGCAGTTCTTC
NA	TRBV4-1	TRBJ2-7	CASSQGGGARLTYEQYF	TGCGCCAGCAGCCAAGGGGGCGGGGCGCGATTGACCTACGAGCAGTACTTC
TRBD1	TRBV7-9	TRBJ2-7	CASSWDRGQDEQYF	TGTGCCAGCAGCTGGGACAGGGGGCAGGACGAGCAGTACTTC
NA	TRBV11-2	TRBJ1-1	CASSSYDEGGQNTEAFF	TGTGCCAGCAGCTCTTATGATGAGGGAGGGCAGAACACTGAAGCTTTCTTT
TRBD1	TRBV7-9	TRBJ1-1	CASSFPGQGGTEAFF	TGTGCCAGCAGCTTTCCGGGACAGGGCGGGACTGAAGCTTTCTTT
TRBD1	TRBV19	TRBJ1-2	CASSIGQGNYGYTF	TGTGCCAGTAGTATTGGACAGGGGAACTATGGCTACACCTTC
NA	TRBV5-1	TRBJ2-5	CASSLTTSVQETQYF	TGCGCCAGCAGCTTGACCACTAGTGTCCAAGAGACCCAGTACTTC
TRBD2	TRBV10-3	TRBJ2-7	CAISAVREGNEQYF	TGTGCCATCAGTGCGGTTAGGGAGGGAAACGAGCAGTACTTC
TRBD1	TRBV5-1	TRBJ2-3	CASSQDRGREDTQYF	TGCGCCAGCAGTCAGGACAGGGGGCGCGAAGATACGCAGTATTTT
NA	TRBV27	TRBJ2-4	CASSRTEKNIQYF	TGTGCCAGCAGTAGGACTGAGAAAAACATTCAGTACTTC
NA	TRBV5-8	TRBJ2-2	CASSLGHLNTGELFF	TGTGCCAGCAGCTTAGGACACCTGAACACCGGGGAGCTGTTTTTT
NA	TRBV6-5	TRBJ1-6	CASSYHNNSPLHF	TGTGCCAGCAGTTACCACAATAATTCACCCCTCCACTTT
NA	TRBV5-6	TRBJ1-2	CASSLYRETTF	TGTGCCAGCAGCCTGTACAGGGAGACCACGTTC
NA	TRBV11-2	TRBJ1-5	CASSLRAQGQPQHF	TGTGCCAGCAGCTTAAGGGCGCAGGGGCAGCCCCAGCATTTT
TRBD2	TRBV4-2	TRBJ2-5	CASSRPGGAGETQYF	TGTGCCAGCAGCCGCCCCGGGGGGGCCGGGGAGACCCAGTACTTC
NA	TRBV9	TRBJ1-1	CASSTYPPGHENTEAFF	TGTGCCAGCAGCACCTACCCGCCGGGACATGAGAACACTGAAGCTTTCTTT
TRBD2	TRBV2	TRBJ2-5	CASLGGETQYF	TGTGCCAGCTTGGGGGGGGAGACCCAGTACTTC
NA	TRBV10-3	TRBJ2-7	CAISEANQRSAYEQYF	TGTGCCATCAGTGAGGCGAACCAGCGGTCTGCCTACGAGCAGTACTTC
TRBD2	TRBV11-3	TRBJ2-3	CASSLDQSGRAFNTQYF	TGTGCCAGCAGCTTAGATCAGAGCGGGAGGGCCTTCAACACGCAGTATTTT
TRBD2	TRBV28	TRBJ2-7	CASSPGTSVFSYEQYF	TGTGCCAGCAGTCCCGGGACTAGCGTCTTCTCCTACGAGCAGTACTTC
NA	TRBV5-6	TRBJ1-4	CASSSRDSQKLFF	TGTGCCAGCAGCTCCCGCGACAGTCAAAAACTGTTTTTT